Sequencing of this T cell receptor (beta chain) was carried out in a study of blood T cell repertoires in COVID-19. The overall study: Sources were T cells, B-cell-depleted T cells, or PBMCs; the material itself was cDNA or gDNA.

Study processing details: Reference gene primer amplification in the assay estimated nucleated cell counts. Using immunoSEQ multiplex PCR, the repertoire was profiled, and TCRdb retains in-frame clones only, with some absent. V, J and clone size derive from that table, while D and trimming were established from the DNA sequence. This sample yields 130,000 to 150,000 clones, of which over 70% are seen a single time; approximately 3.5% belongs to the top ten. The junction had 5 bases not matched to a gene; V was cut back by 1 base and J by 7 bases. The CDR3 extends over 15 amino acids. Germline loops: CDR1 SGHTA, CDR2 FQGNSA.

J is TRBJ2-5 and V is TRBV7-2; the match to TRBD2 covers 11 bases. The source of this sequence is a man in his 70s who had recovered from COVID-19. Sequences were obtained from peripheral blood. The CDR3: CASSLGLAGRWTQYF. CDR3 coding DNA: TGTGCCAGCAGCTTAGGACTAGCGGGGAGATGGACCCAGTACTTC.